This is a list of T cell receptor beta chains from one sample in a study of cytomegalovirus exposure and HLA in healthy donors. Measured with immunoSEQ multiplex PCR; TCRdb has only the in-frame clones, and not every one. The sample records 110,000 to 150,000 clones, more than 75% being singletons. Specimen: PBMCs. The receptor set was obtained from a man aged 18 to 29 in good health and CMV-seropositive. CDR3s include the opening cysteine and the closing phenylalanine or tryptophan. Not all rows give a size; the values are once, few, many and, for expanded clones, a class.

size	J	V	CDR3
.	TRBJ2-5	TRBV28	CASTTRQETQYF
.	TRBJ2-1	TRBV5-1	CASSLGLAGGISYNEQFF
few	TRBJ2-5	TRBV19	CASSSLTTGETQYF
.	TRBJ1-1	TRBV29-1	CSVVGNTEAFF
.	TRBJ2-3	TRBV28	CASSLQGGTQYF
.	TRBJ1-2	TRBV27	CASSPGQFYGYTF
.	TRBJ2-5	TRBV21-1	CASSEGKTSGLQETQYF
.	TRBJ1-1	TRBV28	CASSLPRDSAEAFF
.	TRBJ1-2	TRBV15	CATAADGVYGYTF
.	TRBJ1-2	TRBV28	CASIKDRARGGYTF
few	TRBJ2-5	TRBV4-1	CASSHPQGVAETQYF
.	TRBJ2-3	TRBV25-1	CASRVAGVPDTQYF
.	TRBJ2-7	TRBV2	CASSEGQGSNREQYF
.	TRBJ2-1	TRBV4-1	CASSQRLAASPGLRNEQFF
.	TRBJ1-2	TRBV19	CASSIDGQGSRRYGYTF
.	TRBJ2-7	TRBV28	CASSLGGEQYF
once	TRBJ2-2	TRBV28	CASSSANTGELFF
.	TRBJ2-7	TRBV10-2	CASSVDLAGGTYEQYF
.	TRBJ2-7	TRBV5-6	CASSQGQVIFYEQYF
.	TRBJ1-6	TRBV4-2	CASSQDWAAYNSPLHF
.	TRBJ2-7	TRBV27	CASSPDRAIYEQYF
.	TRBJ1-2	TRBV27	CASSSGQGNYGYTF
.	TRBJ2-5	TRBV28	CASTPGTAGETQYF
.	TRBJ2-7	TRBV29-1	CSGGGQGAGEQYF
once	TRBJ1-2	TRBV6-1	CASSDPGNYGYTF
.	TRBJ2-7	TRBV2	CASIGDRSLGEQYF
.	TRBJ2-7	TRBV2	CASSPTWGDEQYF
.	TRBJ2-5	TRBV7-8	CASSLEGLGKTQYF
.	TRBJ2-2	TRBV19	CASSPTSATGELFF
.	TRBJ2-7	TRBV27	CASRTHSSYEQYF
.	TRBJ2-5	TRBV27	CASSDQDPQETQYF
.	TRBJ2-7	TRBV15	CATSTPGQVHEQYF
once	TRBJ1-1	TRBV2	CASSDAGLNTEAFF
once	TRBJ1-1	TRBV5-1	CASSHTTGDTEAFF
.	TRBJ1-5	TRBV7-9	CASSLGHPSSNQPQHF
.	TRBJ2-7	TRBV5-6	CASSLGGGEQYF
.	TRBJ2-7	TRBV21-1	CASSKVGKAGGVYEQYF
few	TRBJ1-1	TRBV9	CASSVRDRGFMNTEAFF
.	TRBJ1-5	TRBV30	CAWRTGKQPQHF